The 18 T cell receptor beta chains in this list originate from one sample, sequenced in a study of human T cells and chemical hapten exposure. TCRdb independently ran MiXCR on the RACE reads; one entry per CDR3 protein. The sample carries roughly 380,000 distinct CDR3 sequences, about 4.8% recorded once. The time point here: patch test 1, 2 weeks after DPC sensitization. Treatment in this sample: therapeutic diphenylcyclopropenone sensitization with weekly scalp DPC. The sequences come from whole blood, collected in connection with sensitization to the hapten diphenylcyclopropenone (DPC). The receptors originated from a woman aged 45-65 years with alopecia areata. Some clones in this sample may be carry-over from other donors' samples.

Many counts were recorded for this clonotype. The chain employs TRBV12-3 or TRBV12-4 and TRBJ2-1; maybe TRBD1 (5 bases). V dropped 7 bases and J dropped 4 bases, with 17 bases sitting between them. CDR3 length equals 15 residues. DNA of the CDR3: TGTGCCAGCATCCAATTCCCAGGGAAATACAATGAGCAGTTCTTC. Translated: CASIQFPGKYNEQFF.

This clonotype was counted at least ten times. This chain connects TRBV3-1 to TRBJ1-4; TRBD1 matches 9 bases. With V trimmed by 11 bases and J by 4 bases, 8 bases remained unmatched. Germline assignment: CDR1 LGHDT and CDR2 YNNKEL (reference sequence). This CDR3 has 14 residues. The CDR3 bases are TGTGCCTATAAAACGGGACAGGGTAATGAAAAACTGTTTTTT. This gives the protein CAYKTGQGNEKLFF. Filled out from reference TRBV3-1 and TRBJ1-4, the complete variable domain reads DTAVSQTPKYLVTQMGNDKSIKCEQNLGHDTMYWYKQDSKKFLKIMFSYNNKELIINETVPNRFSPKSPDKAHLNLHINSLELGDSAVYFCAYKTGQGNEKLFFGSGTQLSVL.

Regarding this clonotype: The junction departs from germline at one end; a sequencing error may be responsible. V is TRBV20-1 and J is TRBJ2-7; 7 nucleotides line up with TRBD2. Germline CDR1 DFQATT, CDR2 SNEGSKA (reference sequence). The CDR3 contains 13 residues. CDR3 sequence reads: CRATSATSYEQYF. The CDR3 DNA is TGCAGGGCTACTAGCGCTACTTCCTACGAGCAGTACTTC.

The gene calls are TRBV5-4 and TRBJ2-3; 7 nucleotides agree with TRBD1. The ends lost 1 base at V and 6 bases at J; junction bases unmatched: 8. The germline V gene has CDR1 SGHNT and CDR2 YYREEE (reference sequence). The CDR3 consists of 15 residues. For the CDR3, the DNA is TGTGCCAGCAGCTTGCTGACAGGGACACTGGATACGCAGTATTTT. As protein: CASSLLTGTLDTQYF.

This clonotype came up many times. J is TRBJ1-1 and V is TRBV2; D not certain. CDR3 length: 13 amino acids. Between the trimmed V and J ends, which lost 3 bases and 7 bases, there was a span of 12 bases. Germline assignment: CDR1 SNHLY and CDR2 FYNNEI. The CDR3 DNA follows: TGTGCCAGCAGTGAGCCAGTCCGATATGAAGCTTTCTTT. It yields the protein CASSEPVRYEAFF.

The rearrangement links TRBV19 to TRBJ2-1, with TRBD2 as a possible D gene (6 bases). The V gene's germline CDR1 is LNHDA and CDR2 SQIVND (reference sequence). This CDR3 has 15 residues. V lost 1 base, J lost 2 bases, and 9 bases lay in between. This CDR3 is CASSIAGVAYNEQFF. In DNA form, the CDR3 reads TGTGCCAGTAGTATAGCGGGGGTAGCCTACAATGAGCAGTTCTTC.

In this sample, this clonotype turned up a few times. In nucleotides, the CDR3 is TGTGCCAGCAGTTTGGGAGTCGGAGCGGGGGGCGTCTATGAGCAGTTCTTC. It codes for CASSLGVGAGGVYEQFF. The genes are TRBV12-3 or TRBV12-4 and TRBJ2-1; 9 bases are shared with TRBD2. J gave up 8 bases and V 3 bases, and 14 bases lay outside the gene matches. The CDR3 extends over 17 amino acids.

This clonotype showed up many times. This sequence joins TRBV20-1 and TRBJ2-7; 8 nucleotides agree with TRBD1. Germline values: CDR1 DFQATT, CDR2 SNEGSKA (reference sequence). The CDR3 is 14 amino acids. Germline trimming cut 3 bases from V and 3 bases from J; bases unmatched to any gene: 7. DNA for the CDR3: TGCAGTGCTAGGGGTTCACAGGGGGTCTACGAGCAGTACTTC. Translating it yields CSARGSQGVYEQYF.

This clonotype was found a few times. The chain links TRBV9 to TRBJ2-3, with a tentative D call TRBD2 (5 bases). This CDR3 has 15 residues. Germline V lookup: CDR1 SGDLS, CDR2 YYNGEE. V lost 0 bases and J lost 5, with 13 bases in between. CDR3 protein: CASSVAPKSGDTQYF. CDR3 DNA sequence: TGTGCCAGCAGCGTAGCCCCGAAGAGCGGAGATACGCAGTATTTT.

This clonotype turned up a few times. V and J are TRBV11-2 and TRBJ1-1; D gene ambiguous. The CDR3 extends over 15 amino acids. V was pared by 0 bases and J by 3 bases, with 11 bases between. Germline V gene lookup returns CDR1 SGHAT and CDR2 FQNNGV. This chain's CDR3 is CASSLDTGRDTEAFF. In nucleotides, the CDR3 is TGTGCCAGCAGCTTAGATACGGGTCGTGACACTGAAGCTTTCTTT.

This clonotype was seen repeatedly, ten times or more. The DNA of the CDR3 is TGTGCCAGCAGCTCCGACCTCGGCCGGGGGGGCGAGCAGTACTTC. As protein: CASSSDLGRGGEQYF. The chain employs TRBV11-2 and TRBJ2-7; 8 bases match TRBD2. Germline V CDR1 and CDR2: SGHAT, FQNNGV. CDR3 length: 15 residues. Trimming took 4 bases from V and 6 from J; bases not matched to a gene: 11.

This clonotype was counted many times. This chain uses TRBV28 with TRBJ1-1; D may be TRBD1 (5 bases). The CDR3 runs to 14 residues. Germline CDR1 MDHEN, CDR2 SYDVKM. Deletions cut 5 bases from V and 1 base from J, with 11 bases between. CDR3 nucleotide sequence: TGTGCCAGCAGTATTACTACAGGGAACACTGAAGCTTTCTTT. Its protein is CASSITTGNTEAFF.

This clonotype was seen repeatedly, ten times or more. J is TRBJ1-2 and V is TRBV27, with D unclear. The length of the CDR3 is 15 residues. Trimming shortened V by 1 base and J by 3 bases, and 12 bases separated the two germline ends. Germline V CDR1 and CDR2: MNHEY, SMNVEV (reference sequence). CDR3 loop: CASSLLKGADYGYTF. The CDR3 nucleotides are TGTGCCAGCAGTTTATTAAAGGGCGCAGACTATGGCTACACCTTC.

Comments on this clonotype: With a much larger clone just one base away, this may be a read error. The chain combines TRBV29-1 with TRBJ1-1; D remains unclear. The V and J ends lost 4 bases and 1 base respectively, with 10 bases between them. This CDR3 has 13 residues. CDR1 is SQVTM, CDR2 ANQGSEA, per germline. The CDR3 here is CSVVGRTNTEAFF. In DNA form, the CDR3 reads TGCAGCGTTGTTGGACGGACGAACACTGAAGCTTTCTTT.

Only a few counts were recorded for this clonotype. The rearrangement links TRBV20-1 to TRBJ1-6; D not resolved. V was cut by 0 bases and J by 0 bases, with 12 bases left in between. Germline V lookup: CDR1 DFQATT, CDR2 SNEGSKA (reference sequence). The CDR3 totals 17 residues. The CDR3: CSARDRLRSSYNSPLHF. CDR3 DNA sequence: TGCAGTGCTAGAGACAGGCTCCGGAGCTCCTATAATTCACCCCTCCACTTT.

Ten or more counts support this clonotype. This sequence joins TRBV7-2 and TRBJ2-1; 8 bases fit TRBD1. The CDR3 consists of 13 residues. V trimming: 5 bases; J trimming: 7 bases; junction bases outside the gene matches: 4. Germline V gives CDR1 SGHTA, CDR2 FQGNSA. The CDR3 loop reads CASSPGQVNEQFF. CDR3 bases: TGTGCCAGCAGCCCGGGACAGGTTAATGAGCAGTTCTTC. Combining the CDR3 with reference TRBV7-2 and TRBJ2-1 gives the whole variable domain GAGVSQSPSNKVTEKGKDVELRCDPISGHTALYWYRQSLGQGLEFLIYFQGNSAPDKSGLPSDRFSAERTGGSVSTLTIQRTQQEDSAVYLCASSPGQVNEQFFGPGTRLTVL.

This clonotype was seen repeatedly, ten times or more. This rearrangement joins TRBV20-1 to TRBJ1-2; D gene ambiguous. V was clipped by 0 bases and J by 8 bases, with 16 bases between them. CDR1 and CDR2 from the germline V gene are DFQATT and SNEGSKA (reference sequence). This CDR3 contains 14 residues. The CDR3 spells CSAREAGNLIGYTF. DNA for the CDR3: TGCAGTGCTAGAGAGGCAGGCAACTTAATCGGCTACACCTTC.

This clonotype has ten or more counts. V is TRBV12-3 or TRBV12-4 and J is TRBJ2-7, with D perhaps TRBD1 (6 bases). The V gene lost 4 bases and the J gene lost 6 bases, with 10 bases spanning the gap. This CDR3 has 12 amino acids. Written as DNA, the CDR3 is TGTGCCAGCAGTTCCCTGACAGGCGAGCAGTACTTC. Translated, it gives CASSSLTGEQYF.